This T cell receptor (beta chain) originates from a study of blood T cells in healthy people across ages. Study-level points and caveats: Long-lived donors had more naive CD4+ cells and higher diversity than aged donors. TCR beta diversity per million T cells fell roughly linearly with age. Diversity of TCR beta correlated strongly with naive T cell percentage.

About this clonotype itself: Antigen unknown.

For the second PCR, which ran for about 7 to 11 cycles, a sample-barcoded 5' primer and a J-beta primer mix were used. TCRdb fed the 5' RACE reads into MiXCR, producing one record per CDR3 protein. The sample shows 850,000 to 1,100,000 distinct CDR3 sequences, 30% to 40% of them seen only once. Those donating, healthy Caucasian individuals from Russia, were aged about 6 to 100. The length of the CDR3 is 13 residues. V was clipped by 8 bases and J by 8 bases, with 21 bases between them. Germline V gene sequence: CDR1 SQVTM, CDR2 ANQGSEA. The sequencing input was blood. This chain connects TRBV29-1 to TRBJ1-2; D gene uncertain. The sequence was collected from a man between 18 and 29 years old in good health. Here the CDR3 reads CSPGPDPSDGYTF. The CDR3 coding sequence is TGCAGCCCCGGCCCTGATCCGTCGGACGGCTACACCTTC.